This T cell receptor (beta chain) was found in a study of cytomegalovirus exposure and HLA in healthy donors listed by TCRdb under 2017. Concerning the study at large: In an earlier analysis of some 610 of the donors, approximately 300 Gb of sequence data and 117 million unique TCR beta sequences from some 170 million T cells were reported. To study patterns of TCR occurrence, a later analysis re-analyzed previously published TCR beta repertoires from more than 550 donors and added high-resolution HLA genotyping. The study profiled the T cell repertoires of hundreds of subjects by immunosequencing and related them to cytomegalovirus serostatus. Besides the first cohort of roughly 660 subjects, a separate validation cohort made up of over 95 different subjects was used. Both class I and class II loci were covered by HLA typing, at four-digit resolution. An earlier analysis of around 580 of the donors used high-throughput TCR beta sequencing to judge whether each TCR beta V gene segment behaved as functional or pseudogenic. Rather than drawing on any new phenotypic data, the later analysis identified candidate immune exposures from TCR beta sequences and the way those sequences occurred across donors. Typing coverage varied by locus: roughly 629-640 donors for A, B, C, DRB1 and DQB1; roughly 510 for DQA1; over 600 for DPA1; more than 450 for DPB1. A later genetic analysis used genome-wide SNP genotypes for about 60% of the 666 donors, treating that subset as a discovery cohort. Roughly five DR-DQ haplotypes were treated as single units for association and clustering because of strong linkage in the cohort. Roughly 300 gigabases of sequencing data and approximately 85 million unique TCR sequences were included in an early release covering over 600 HLA-typed donors. Every repertoire in the discovery cohort had been generated on one and the same sequencing platform. Alongside the repertoire data, information on donor age, sex, ethnicity and CMV serostatus was compiled. Among 300 to 500 genotyped donors of the cohort, an average of roughly 230,000 unique TCR beta nucleotide sequences was sequenced per donor, of which 15% to 20% were non-productive. The study aimed to test whether signatures of past pathogen exposure could be identified by cataloging public T cell receptors. Among the roughly 400 genotyped donors, about 83% belonged to the genetic ancestry cluster associated with self-reported Caucasian donors. To predict cytomegalovirus infection status, the study brought together high-throughput TCR immunosequencing, statistical association of individual TCRs with disease status, and machine learning. General findings and caveats noted by the study authors: In a later genetic analysis, fewer N-insertions in productive TCRs were reported among donors in an Asian-associated ancestry cluster than the roughly 640-donor mean. An earlier analysis of several hundred of the donors showed that most TCR beta V segments appeared in productive rearrangements either about 87% or about 30% of the time, which broadly matched IMGT annotations. Cytomegalovirus status was reported to be diagnosed by the classifier with high specificity and sensitivity in both the original and validation cohorts. A cluster of highly shared sequence variants was judged likely to represent a technical artifact of the sequencing pipeline. A total of 164 TCR beta chains were listed by the study as associated with cytomegalovirus. In a later analysis, 16,951 TCR beta sequences were associated with specific HLA alleles at a false discovery rate of 0.05. A later analysis found that HLA-associated TCR beta chains were more clonally expanded and had lower generation probabilities than equally common non-associated chains. A further reported finding was that TCR beta sequences accurately predicted the HLA-A and HLA-B alleles for most subjects in the first cohort. In vitro tests confirmed that a few of the cytomegalovirus-associated TCR beta chains recognize cytomegalovirus antigens. Because HLA typing was unavailable for some donors at each locus, only the typed subset was used in association tests. Linkage disequilibrium might explain the correlated functional status among segregating V segments, but an unknown experimental factor could not be excluded. The cohort was sequenced for TCR beta chains only, and without alpha or paired-chain data the features that could be detected were limited. The authors suggested that the approach could potentially be generalized to other disease states and immunological phenotypes. For the cohort, immune exposure information was limited to CMV serostatus. According to a later analysis, most CMV-associated TCR beta chains appeared to be HLA-restricted, and the HLA associations seemed to be driven largely by CMV exposure. Assigning TCR associations to individual alleles was difficult when HLA alleles, especially DR and DQ, strongly co-occurred. In a later analysis, TCR association rates were found to vary across HLA loci, with the most associated TCRs seen for DRB1 alleles and the fewest for HLA-C alleles. The presence/absence analyses assumed that sequencing depth was roughly uniform across donors, and that assumption may not be true. Across donors, most TCR sequences were observed very rarely, whereas some public TCRs were present in many individuals. The earlier analysis of nearly 600 of the donors excluded 15 to 20 rarely observed V segments, including chromosome 9 orphons, because counts were too low. An association between a missense DCLRE1C variant and V-gene and J-gene trimming of TCR beta chains was found in a later genetic analysis and replicated in an independent cohort. In a later analysis, several top co-occurrence clusters were reported to appear linked to parvovirus B19, influenza, CMV and Epstein-Barr virus.

The cohort was made up of 666 healthy bone marrow donors. Cohort members were all nominally healthy when sampled, although unrecorded immune exposures were likely present. The donor tested CMV seronegative and was one of the 352 seronegative cohort members. Each donor provided a peripheral blood sample, and peripheral blood mononuclear cells were used for TCR beta sequencing. The Qiagen DNeasy Blood Extraction Kit was used to extract genomic DNA from the blood cell samples. A remark on this clone: What antigen it recognizes has not been identified. No base qualities exist here, and no much larger clone lies one base off it.

Libraries were constructed by the immunoSEQ multiplex PCR assay. For the multiplex PCR, a mixture combining 60 forward primers for TCR Vbeta segments and 13 reverse primers for TCR Jbeta segments was used. The CDR3 region of rearranged TCR beta genes was amplified from genomic DNA by a multiplex PCR assay. On the Illumina HiSeq System, the amplified TCR beta libraries were sequenced as 87-base-pair reads. On the study's bioinformatics: A later analysis counted some 80 million unique TCR beta chains across the 670 or so repertoires, and 10 million to 11 million of these chains were shared by at least two donors. To remove PCR and sequencing errors, raw reads were error-corrected and collapsed into unique sequences using a nearest-neighbor algorithm that merged closely related sequences. V, D and J gene segments were assigned by aligning CDR3 sequences to IMGT reference sequences. For a sequence to be retained, a match of at least six nucleotides was required to both a V gene segment and a J gene segment. A rearrangement was called productive if the CDR3 had no stop codons and remained in frame with V and J, and every other rearrangement was called non-productive. CDR3 was defined according to IMGT convention as the region running from the second conserved V-encoded cysteine to the conserved J-encoded phenylalanine. In an earlier analysis of 587 of the donors, sequences lacking an unambiguous match to a single V gene segment were excluded. In an earlier analysis of approximately 590 of the donors, V segments were called functional above 56.7% productive rearrangements and were called segregating when the between-donor standard deviation exceeded 5%. A statistical classification framework was built to diagnose cytomegalovirus status from the catalog of TCR beta chain sequences. In a later analysis, TCR nucleotide sequences were compared against IMGT/GENE-DB human TR gene sequences so that V and J genes could be assigned. In a later analysis, CDR3 sequences and most-parsimonious VDJ recombination scenarios were assigned using the TCRdist pipeline. In a later analysis, every TCR beta chain was defined by the combination of its CDR3 amino acid sequence and its V-gene family, and reads without a unique V-gene family were dropped. As a way to deal with suspected cross-contamination and a sequencing artifact, a later analysis dropped over 550 nucleotide sequences that were highly shared and had low generation probability. In a later analysis, a clonal expansion index for each public chain was calculated from normalized within-repertoire ranks of inferred template counts. In a later analysis, generation probabilities were computed using a VDJ recombination model fitted to out-of-frame rearrangements, and the results were checked against IGoR. In a later analysis, TCR-TCR, TCR-HLA and TCR-CMV co-occurrence was scored with hypergeometric tests, and a repertoire-size bias correction was applied to TCR pairs. In a later analysis, false discovery rates were estimated by permuting HLA or CMV assignments 20 times. In a later analysis, co-occurring TCRs were grouped with DBSCAN, and TCRdist sequence similarity was added when clustering was performed within HLA-allele-positive subsets. Repertoires with fewer than 30,000 or more than 120,000 public chains, plus five repertoires with anomalous nucleotide sharing, were excluded from co-occurrence clustering. The immuneACCESS repertoire file appears here via TCRdb, limited to in-frame rearrangements. These files lack a portion of the clones; in checked studies, under half of the deficit traces to unresolved V genes, and the cause of the others is not known. The V and J calls and the clone size are those of that table, but D and trimming were determined from the DNA. Within this sample are under 200,000 clones, with more than 60% of them counted one time only. The ten largest clones add up to about 3.1% of the sample.

What was sequenced was PBMCs. This sequence was found in a female donor in good health and CMV-seronegative.

The sequence in DNA is TGTGCCAGCAGCTTGCGTACAACCTACAATGAGCAGTTCTTC. Its product reads: CASSLRTTYNEQFF. The chain employs TRBV5-4 and TRBJ2-1; no D gene can be assigned with confidence. The junction shows trimming of 1 base on V and 2 bases on J, plus 7 bases between the germline ends. The CDR3 numbers 14 residues from cysteine through phenylalanine. The only DNA kept is the CDR3, 42 bases in frame from the first base. As encoded in the germline V gene (reference sequence), CDR1 is SGHNT while CDR2 is YYREEE.